The 15 T cell receptor beta chains below all came from one sample that was sequenced in a study of beta chain features in type 1 diabetes. Investigators reverse transcribed all isolated RNA, so they sequenced expressed TCRB transcripts. Profiled with immunoSEQ multiplex PCR; TCRdb holds only in-frame clones, not every one. This repertoire shows approximately 140,000 clones, roughly 50% found once; its top ten account for roughly 0.42%. The sequencing sample was made of Tregs from blood. The source is a young man in good health.

The chain is built from TRBV30 and TRBJ1-2, with D possibly TRBD1 on 6 matching bases. CDR3 length equals 13 residues. Germline CDR1 reads GTSNPN; CDR2 reads SVGIG (reference sequence). Trimming left V 4 bases short and J 2 bases short, with 11 bases between. This CDR3 reads CAWTFGQNYGYTF. CDR3 DNA sequence: TGTGCCTGGACCTTTGGACAGAACTATGGCTACACCTTC.

The chain is built from TRBV5-4 and TRBJ2-5, with TRBD2 matching over 11 bases. The CDR3 contains 16 residues. Germline-derived CDR1 and CDR2 are SGHNT and YYREEE (reference sequence). V trimming: 2 bases; J trimming: 4 bases; junction bases outside the gene matches: 7. Here the CDR3 DNA reads TGTGCCAGCAGCTTAAGACTAGCGGGGAGTTTAGAGACCCAGTACTTC. Residues: CASSLRLAGSLETQYF. Combining the CDR3 with reference TRBV5-4 and TRBJ2-5 gives the whole variable domain ETGVTQSPTHLIKTRGQQVTLRCSSQSGHNTVSWYQQALGQGPQFIFQYYREEENGRGNFPPRFSGLQFPNYSSELNVNALELDDSALYLCASSLRLAGSLETQYFGPGTRLLVL.

This clone was seen more than once but under ten times. The chain is built from TRBV15 and TRBJ2-5, with D unresolved. The V end was cut by 2 bases, the J end by 5 bases, with 12 bases between. CDR1 is LNHNV and CDR2 is YYDKDF in the germline V gene (reference sequence). The length of the CDR3 is 14 residues. CDR3 in amino acids: CATSRLANGETQYF. CDR3 bases: TGTGCCACCAGCAGACTCGCGAACGGGGAGACCCAGTACTTC.

V gene TRBV7-8 combines with J gene TRBJ2-1; D not resolved. The CDR3 consists of 15 residues. The ends were cut back, 5 bases at V and 9 bases at J, with 20 bases in the middle. CDR1 SGHVS and CDR2 FQNEAQ come from the germline V gene. The CDR3 sequence: CASSVWNIGSGEQFF. In DNA, the CDR3 is TGTGCCAGCAGCGTTTGGAACATCGGTTCGGGTGAGCAGTTCTTC.

The rearrangement uses TRBV6-6 and TRBJ1-2, with TRBD1 matching 10 bases. The germline V gene has CDR1 MNHNY and CDR2 SVGAGI (reference sequence). J was trimmed by 3 bases and V by 6 bases; bases with no gene match: 10. The CDR3 runs 16 residues. The CDR3 protein is CASSRTGTGVYYGYTF. The CDR3 DNA reads as TGTGCCAGCAGCCGCACCGGGACAGGGGTCTACTATGGCTACACCTTC.

This chain joins TRBV4-3 and TRBJ2-3; TRBD2 is a possible D gene (5 bases). The CDR3 sequence is 13 residues long. V was cut by 5 bases and J by 4 bases, with 10 bases left in between. Per the germline V gene, CDR1 is LGHNA and CDR2 is YSLEER. The CDR3 sequence is CASSGSVPDTQYF. The DNA for the CDR3 is TGCGCCAGCAGCGGGAGTGTCCCAGATACGCAGTATTTT.

The V gene is TRBV19, the J gene TRBJ2-1, with D tentatively TRBD2 (8 bases). The germline V gene has CDR1 LNHDA and CDR2 SQIVND (reference sequence). This CDR3 comprises 14 residues. Trimming left V 7 bases short and J 9 bases short, with 19 bases between. CDR3 nucleotide sequence: TGTGCCAGTACCCCAGGGGGACTAGGGGGTGAGCAGTTCTTC. Encoded protein: CASTPGGLGGEQFF.

The rearrangement uses TRBV2 and TRBJ2-7; TRBD1 matches 7 bases. Germline lookup yields CDR1 SNHLY and CDR2 FYNNEI. The CDR3 runs 12 residues. After removal of 5 bases from V and 6 bases from J, the junction contained 4 bases not matched to a gene. CDR3 nucleotides: TGTGCCAGCAGTAACTACAGGGGCGAGCAGTACTTC. The encoded protein is CASSNYRGEQYF.

The rearrangement uses TRBV7-3 and TRBJ1-5; no reliable D call. The CDR3 is made up of 13 amino acids. The germline V gene has CDR1 SGHTA and CDR2 FQGTGA. V was shortened by 3 bases and J by 4 bases, with 7 bases between the two germline ends. The CDR3 loop reads CASSFGGNQPQHF. The CDR3 nucleotides are TGTGCCAGCAGCTTCGGAGGGAATCAGCCCCAGCATTTT.

The chain recombines TRBV4-2 with TRBJ2-2, with 7 bases matching TRBD2. The J segment lost 3 bases and the V segment lost 4 bases, leaving 8 bases of the junction unmatched. Germline V gene lookup returns CDR1 LGHNA and CDR2 YNFKEQ. The CDR3 spans 16 residues. This chain's CDR3 is CASSLRGGLDTGELFF. DNA of the CDR3: TGTGCCAGCAGCCTTCGGGGAGGGCTGGACACCGGGGAGCTGTTTTTT.

This chain links TRBV27 with TRBJ2-1; no clear D gene. The CDR3 contains 14 residues. The V end lost 0 bases, the J end lost 5 bases, and 8 bases lay between the germline ends. Germline values: CDR1 MNHEY, CDR2 SMNVEV (reference sequence). CDR3 DNA sequence: TGTGCCAGCAGTTTATCGGTCAGAAACAATGAGCAGTTCTTC. It encodes CASSLSVRNNEQFF.

The chain is built from TRBV19 and TRBJ2-1; 8 nucleotides match TRBD2. The V gene end was trimmed by 1 base and the J gene end by 9 bases; junction bases not matched to a gene: 8. Germline V gene sequence: CDR1 LNHDA, CDR2 SQIVND (reference sequence). The CDR3 is made up of 15 amino acids. The CDR3 DNA follows: TGTGCCAGTAGTATAGTGGCGGGAGGCGACTTTGAGCAGTTCTTC. It encodes CASSIVAGGDFEQFF.

The chain is built from TRBV7-9 and TRBJ1-2, with D possibly TRBD1 on 6 matching bases. Trimming took off 0 bases at V and 7 bases at J, with 12 bases between the two ends. Germline V gene lookup returns CDR1 SEHNR and CDR2 FQNEAQ (reference sequence). The CDR3 length is 14 residues. This CDR3 reads CASSLALQGSGYTF. DNA for the CDR3: TGTGCCAGCAGCTTAGCTCTCCAGGGGTCTGGCTACACCTTC.

The chain is built from TRBV6-5 and TRBJ1-6; possibly TRBD1 for D (5 bases). CDR1 MNHEY and CDR2 SVGAGI come from the germline V gene. The ends were cut back, 6 bases at V and 7 bases at J, with 13 bases in the middle. The CDR3 covers 14 residues. CDR3 DNA: TGTGCCAGCAGACGACAGTCCTCAAATTCACCCCTCCACTTT. Translating it yields CASRRQSSNSPLHF.

The J gene is TRBJ1-5, the V gene TRBV7-2, with 9 bases lining up with TRBD1. The CDR3 spans 13 residues. Losses at the gene ends were 5 bases for V and 5 bases for J; bases not matched to a gene: 1. The germline V gene has CDR1 SGHTA and CDR2 FQGNSA. The DNA of the CDR3 is TGTGCCAGCAGCCGGGACAGGGATCAGCCCCAGCATTTT. It specifies CASSRDRDQPQHF.